The sequence of this T cell receptor (beta chain) was determined in a study of cytomegalovirus exposure and HLA in healthy donors. Germline lookup yields CDR1 MDHEN and CDR2 SYDVKM. This CDR3 comprises 11 residues. Generated by immunoSEQ multiplex PCR, the TCRdb table keeps only in-frame clones and is missing some. This table has 160,000 or so clones, more than 75% appearing once. This clone was counted a few times. Its antigen is not identified. Study outcomes and limitations: Rarity marked most TCR sequences, yet some public TCRs occurred in many donors. The study put 150 to 200 TCR beta chains on its list as cytomegalovirus-associated. Researchers reported that a few CMV-associated chains were confirmed in vitro as CMV antigen-specific.

This clonotype was sampled from a man aged 18 to 29 in good health and CMV-seronegative. The chain uses TRBV28 and TRBJ1-5, with D uncertain. Input material: PBMCs. The CDR3 protein is CATPRSQPQHF. CDR3 coding DNA: TGTGCTACCCCTCGTAGTCAGCCCCAGCATTTT.